The next 9 T cell receptor beta chains were all read from a single sample in a study of T cell responses to AZD1222 COVID-19 vaccine. Data came from immunoSEQ multiplex PCR; TCRdb stores just in-frame clones and leaves some out. The sample holds 200,000 or so clones; approximately 91% are singletons and the top ten take 0.75% to 1%. The starting material was peripheral blood, obtained on day 0 of AZD1222 vaccination. These receptors all stem from an adult in good health.

This chain uses TRBV13 with TRBJ2-3; D perhaps matches TRBD2 (5 bases). This CDR3 is built from 12 residues. With 5 bases removed from V and 11 bases from J, the gap between germline ends came to 14 bases. CDR1 is PRHDT, CDR2 FYEKMQ, per germline (reference sequence). The CDR3 loop is CASSGGAVGQYF. The CDR3 region has the DNA TGTGCCAGCAGCGGAGGCGCGGTGGGGCAGTATTTT.

The chain employs TRBV7-3 and TRBJ1-1; 9 bases are shared with TRBD1. This CDR3 contains 14 residues. J lost 4 bases, V lost 5 bases, and 5 bases had no gene match. Germline V gene sequence: CDR1 SGHTA, CDR2 FQGTGA. The CDR3 reads CASSAGQGLTEAFF. Here the CDR3 DNA reads TGTGCCAGCAGCGCCGGACAGGGGCTCACTGAAGCTTTCTTT.

The rearrangement links TRBV7-2 to TRBJ1-2, with D unclear. The CDR3 sequence is 15 residues long. Germline loops: CDR1 SGHTA, CDR2 FQGNSA. V was shortened by 2 bases and J by 0 bases, with 10 bases between the two germline ends. The chain's CDR3 is CASSLMIASNYGYTF. CDR3 nucleotide sequence: TGTGCCAGCAGCTTAATGATCGCATCTAACTATGGCTACACCTTC.

This sequence joins TRBV11-2 and TRBJ2-3; TRBD1 matches 8 bases. The CDR3 is made up of 16 amino acids. Germline values: CDR1 SGHAT, CDR2 FQNNGV. With V trimmed by 5 bases and J by 0 bases, 7 bases remained unmatched. CDR3 coding DNA: TGTGCCAGCAGCCCCAGGCGGGACAGGAGCACAGATACGCAGTATTTT. It encodes CASSPRRDRSTDTQYF.

Note on this clone: The same CDR3 arises from other DNA sequences in this sample as well. The chain is built from TRBV12-3 or TRBV12-4 and TRBJ2-7; no clear D. V lost 2 bases, J lost 3 bases, and 5 bases lay in between. The CDR3 covers 12 residues. The CDR3 is CASSLSGYEQYF. DNA of the CDR3: TGTGCCAGCAGTTTAAGTGGCTACGAGCAGTACTTC.

V gene TRBV15 combines with J gene TRBJ2-7; D is unclear. CDR1 is LNHNV, CDR2 YYDKDF, per germline (reference sequence). V gave up 0 bases and J gave up 3 bases, with 9 bases separating them. The CDR3 consists of 14 residues. The CDR3 sequence is CATSRERLNYEQYF. The CDR3 DNA reads as TGTGCCACCAGCAGAGAAAGACTGAACTACGAGCAGTACTTC.

CDR3 sequence (DNA): TGTGCCAGCAGCACCGGGACAGATCAAGAGACCCAGTACTTC. Residues: CASSTGTDQETQYF. The chain has TRBV13 and TRBJ2-5; 7 nucleotides line up with TRBD1. In germline, CDR1 is PRHDT, CDR2 FYEKMQ (reference sequence). This CDR3 has 14 amino acids. V was pared by 5 bases and J by 2 bases, with 5 bases of the junction left unmatched.

The V and J genes are TRBV21-1 and TRBJ2-3; the DNA was not used to check the table's D call, TRBD1. TRBV21-1 is listed as a pseudogene. This CDR3 region has 14 residues. CDR3: CASSKVTALGQKYF. In nucleotides, the CDR3 is TGTGCCAGCAGCAAAGTAACGGCTTTAGGACAAAAGTATTTT.

The chain uses TRBV19 and TRBJ1-1, with a tentative D call TRBD1 (5 bases). The germline V and J ends were trimmed by 1 base and 7 bases, with 13 bases remaining between them. Germline assignment: CDR1 LNHDA and CDR2 SQIVND (reference sequence). The CDR3 is 14 residues long. CDR3 amino acids: CASSIGGRFYEAFF. DNA for the CDR3: TGTGCCAGTAGTATAGGGGGACGGTTTTATGAAGCTTTCTTT.